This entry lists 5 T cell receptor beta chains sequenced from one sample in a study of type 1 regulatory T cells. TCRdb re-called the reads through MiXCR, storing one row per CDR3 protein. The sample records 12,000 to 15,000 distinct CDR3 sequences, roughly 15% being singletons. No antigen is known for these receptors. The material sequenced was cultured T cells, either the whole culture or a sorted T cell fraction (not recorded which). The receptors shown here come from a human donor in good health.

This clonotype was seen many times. CDR3 DNA sequence: TGTGCCTGGATGCCCCAAGCTAACTATGGCTACACCTTC. Amino acids: CAWMPQANYGYTF. This chain connects TRBV30 to TRBJ1-2; D unclear. CDR1 is GTSNPN and CDR2 is SVGIG in the germline V gene (reference sequence). CDR3 length: 13 amino acids. Trimming took 4 bases from V and 0 from J, leaving 9 bases between them.

CDR3 bases: TGCAGTGCTGTCCAGTTGGGTGAAAAACTGTTTTTT. Translating it yields CSAVQLGEKLFF. This chain links TRBV20-1 with TRBJ1-4; the D is unclear. The V end was cut by 5 bases, the J end by 7 bases, with 11 bases between. This CDR3 is 12 amino acids long. Germline-derived CDR1 and CDR2 are DFQATT and SNEGSKA (reference sequence).

Here the CDR3 DNA reads TGTGCCAGCAGTCCCCCGGGGACCTACGAGCAGTACTTC. It is translated as CASSPPGTYEQYF. The chain joins TRBV28 to TRBJ2-7, with D perhaps TRBD2 (5 bases). Germline V gene data show CDR1 as MDHEN and CDR2 as SYDVKM. V shed 5 bases and J shed 2 bases, with 10 bases lying between them. This CDR3 is 13 amino acids long. The variable domain in full, completed from reference TRBV28 and TRBJ2-7, reads DVKVTQSSRYLVKRTGEKVFLECVQDMDHENMFWYRQDPGLGLRLIYFSYDVKMKEKGDIPEGYSVSREKKERFSLILESASTNQTSMYLCASSPPGTYEQYFGPGTRLTVT.

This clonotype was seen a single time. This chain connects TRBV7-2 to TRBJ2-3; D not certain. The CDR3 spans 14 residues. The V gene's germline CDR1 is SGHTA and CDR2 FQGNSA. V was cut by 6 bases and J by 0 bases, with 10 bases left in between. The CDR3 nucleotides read TGTGCCAGCAGTTTTCGGGTCAGCACAGATACGCAGTATTTT. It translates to CASSFRVSTDTQYF.

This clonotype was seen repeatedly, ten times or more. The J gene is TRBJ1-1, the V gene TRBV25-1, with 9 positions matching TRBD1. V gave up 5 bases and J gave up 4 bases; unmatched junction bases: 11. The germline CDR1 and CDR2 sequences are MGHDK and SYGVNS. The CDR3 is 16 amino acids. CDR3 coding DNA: TGTGCCAGCAGTCCGGTCCCCGGACAGGGGAGCACTGAAGCTTTCTTT. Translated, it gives CASSPVPGQGSTEAFF.